What follows are 32 T cell receptor beta chains derived from one specimen sequenced in a study of tumor and adjacent non-tumor tissue in lung cancer. A modified ARM-PCR protocol with three rounds of nested PCR amplified TCRbeta. Via MiXCR, TCRdb re-called the multiplex PCR reads, giving one row per CDR3 protein. Of about 140,000 distinct CDR3 sequences in the sample, approximately 66% were seen once. This sample's RNA came from whole unsorted tissue. The sequenced sample consisted of lung tumor tissue. These TCRs come from a man in his sixties with small cell lung cancer.

The chain recombines TRBV11-1 with TRBJ2-5; weak D call: TRBD2 (5 bases). Germline values: CDR1 SGHAT, CDR2 FQDESV (reference sequence). The CDR3 is 12 residues long. CDR3 residues: CVRSRLRETQYF. The CDR3 region has the DNA TGTGTCAGGAGCCGACTAAGGGAGACCCAGTACTTC.

The rearrangement links TRBV20-1 to TRBJ2-5; 10 nucleotides match TRBD2. V gave up 1 base and J gave up 5 bases; unmatched junction bases: 4. From germline, CDR1 is DFQATT and CDR2 SNEGSKA (reference sequence). This CDR3 has 14 amino acids. The CDR3 protein is CSARGPSGGETQYF. The CDR3 bases are TGCAGTGCTAGAGGACCTAGCGGGGGTGAGACCCAGTACTTC.

This clonotype was picked up many times. The chain carries TRBV6-1 and TRBJ2-1; D not certain. Germline V lookup: CDR1 MNHNS, CDR2 SASEGT. The length of the CDR3 is 15 residues. Trimming pared 6 bases from V and 5 bases from J, leaving 17 bases between. For the CDR3, the DNA is TGTGCCAGCAGGTACTGGACCGACCCGGACAATGAGCAGTTCTTC. Its translation is CASRYWTDPDNEQFF.

The CDR3 DNA follows: TGCAGTGCTAGAGTATCCAGCGGGTCGGGCTACAATGAGCAGTTCTTC. Its protein product is CSARVSSGSGYNEQFF. The V gene is TRBV20-1, the J gene TRBJ2-1; D is perhaps TRBD2 (6 bases). CDR1 DFQATT and CDR2 SNEGSKA come from the germline V gene (reference sequence). The V end lost 1 base, the J end lost 3 bases, and 16 bases lay between the germline ends. CDR3 size: 16 residues.

At least ten counts were recorded for this clonotype. This chain connects TRBV20-1 to TRBJ2-1; D uncertain. The CDR3 covers 13 residues. In germline, CDR1 is DFQATT, CDR2 SNEGSKA (reference sequence). Between the trimmed V and J ends, which lost 3 bases and 8 bases, there was a span of 14 bases. The chain's CDR3 is CSARSDLGDEQFF. The CDR3 region has the DNA TGCAGTGCTAGGAGCGACCTTGGGGATGAGCAGTTCTTC.

The J gene is TRBJ1-2, the V gene TRBV20-1, with D perhaps TRBD1 (5 bases). The V end was cut by 7 bases, the J end by 4 bases, with 19 bases between. Germline CDR1 DFQATT, CDR2 SNEGSKA (reference sequence). The CDR3 sequence is 14 residues long. CDR3 nucleotides: TGCAGTGTCCACTCCGACAGCCTCTTCTATGGCTACACCTTC. Protein product: CSVHSDSLFYGYTF.

This sequence joins TRBV5-4 and TRBJ2-5; D perhaps matches TRBD2 (6 bases). Between the trimmed V and J ends, which lost 0 bases and 2 bases, there was a span of 11 bases. The CDR3 totals 15 residues. Germline V gene lookup returns CDR1 SGHNT and CDR2 YYREEE (reference sequence). This CDR3 is CASSLDGGGQETQYF. CDR3 in DNA: TGTGCCAGCAGCTTGGACGGGGGAGGTCAAGAGACCCAGTACTTC.

In its sample, this clonotype was seen a few times. CDR3 nucleotide sequence: TGTGCCAGCACCCGTTCATCTGAAAAACTGTTTTTT. It specifies CASTRSSEKLFF. V and J are TRBV12-3 or TRBV12-4 and TRBJ1-4; D not resolved. There are 12 residues in the CDR3. V was trimmed by 7 bases and J by 7 bases, leaving 10 bases between them.

On this clonotype itself: A much larger clone sits a single nucleotide away, making a read error possible. This chain connects TRBV20-1 to TRBJ2-1; D ambiguous. Germline V gene data show CDR1 as DFQATT and CDR2 as SNEGSKA (reference sequence). There are 12 residues in the CDR3. CDR3 loop: CRARRLDNEQFF. CDR3 nucleotides: TGCAGAGCTAGGCGCCTGGACAATGAGCAGTTCTTC.

The chain has TRBV6-1 and TRBJ2-7, with a weak D call TRBD2 (6 bases). Per the germline V gene, CDR1 is MNHNS and CDR2 is SASEGT. This CDR3 has 14 amino acids. The CDR3 region is CVSSGTLGSYELYV. The CDR3 DNA reads as TGTGTCAGCAGTGGGACTTTAGGGTCCTACGAGCTGTACGTC.

Here the CDR3 reads CSALGGLTDSSYEQYF. CDR3 nucleotide sequence: TGCAGTGCCCTCGGGGGCCTGACGGATAGCTCCTACGAGCAGTACTTC. The V call is TRBV20-1, the J call TRBJ2-7; the D call may be TRBD1 or TRBD2 (6 bases each). With 6 bases removed from V and 0 bases from J, the gap between germline ends came to 21 bases. The length of the CDR3 is 16 residues. Looked up from germline, CDR1 is DFQATT and CDR2 is SNEGSKA (reference sequence).

This clonotype was counted between two and nine times. The genes are TRBV11-2 and TRBJ2-2; 8 bases are a match to TRBD2. CDR1 is SGHAT, CDR2 FQNNGV, per germline. This CDR3 has 14 amino acids. V shed 3 bases, J shed 7 bases, and the junction held 4 bases outside the gene matches. CDR3 bases: TGTGCCAGCAGCTTGGTGCGGGAGGTCGGGGAGCTGTTTTTT. Translation: CASSLVREVGELFF.

As regards this clonotype: A junction end diverges from the germline sequence, so it may reflect a read error. This chain joins TRBV20-1 and TRBJ2-2; D might be TRBD2 (5 bases). This CDR3 has 13 amino acids. CDR1 and CDR2 (germline): DFQATT, SNEGSKA (reference sequence). This CDR3 reads CSAPGSNTGELLF. The CDR3 DNA follows: TGCAGTGCTCCAGGCTCGAACACCGGGGAGCTGTTATTT.

This clonotype was detected a few times. The DNA for the CDR3 is TGTGCCATCAGTGAGTGGGCGAGTACGCCCTATGGCTACACCTTC. Protein: CAISEWASTPYGYTF. The V call is TRBV10-3, the J call TRBJ1-2; no clear D gene. V gave up 1 base and J gave up 4 bases, with 13 bases separating them. Germline-derived CDR1 and CDR2 are ENHRY and SYGVKD. The CDR3 contains 15 residues.

V and J are TRBV6-1 and TRBJ2-7; 10 nucleotides align to TRBD2. CDR1 MNHNS and CDR2 SASEGT come from the germline V gene. Trimming at V came to 5 bases and at J to 1 base, leaving 17 bases not matched to a gene. The CDR3 loop spans 19 amino acids. CDR3 nucleotide sequence: TGTGCCAGCAGTAAAGGCCTCCTAGCGGGAGCGGGATTATCCTACGAGCAGTACGTC. It is translated as CASSKGLLAGAGLSYEQYV.

This clonotype was observed at least ten times. The CDR3 DNA sequence: TGTGCCAGCAGCCAGGCGCATCAATGGGCAGCCTCTGGAAACACCATATATTTT. This translates into CASSQAHQWAASGNTIYF. The J gene is TRBJ1-3, the V gene TRBV4-2; D is unclear. V was cut by 3 bases and J by 0 bases, with 18 bases left in between. Per the germline V gene, CDR1 is LGHNA and CDR2 is YNFKEQ. The CDR3 runs to 18 residues.

A remark on this clonotype: Lacking the conserved final phenylalanine or tryptophan, this CDR3 likely reflects a read error. The DNA is left out, because the CDR3 cannot be placed on it with certainty; the CDR3 is given as TCRdb lists it. J is TRBJ1-1 and V is TRBV11-1. Germline V CDR1 and CDR2: SGHAT, FQDESV (reference sequence). From its first to its last residue, the CDR3 has 15 amino acids. Here the CDR3 reads CTSSYLPPKNSETFL.

J is TRBJ2-1 and V is TRBV6-5; 11 nucleotides match TRBD2. V shed 9 bases and J 9 bases; nucleotides not matched to a gene: 10. CDR3 length equals 14 residues. From germline, CDR1 is MNHEY and CDR2 SVGAGI. The DNA of the CDR3 is TGTGCCAGAAGACGACTAGCGGGAAATAGTGAGCAGTTCTTC. Its translation is CARRRLAGNSEQFF.

Concerning this clonotype: A read error may produce the germline difference seen at one junction end. The chain carries TRBV11-3 and TRBJ2-1, with 7 bases that match TRBD1. Germline V lookup: CDR1 SGHNT, CDR2 YENEEA. The CDR3 spans 19 residues. For the CDR3, the DNA is TGTGCTAGCAGCTTAATAACCGTCTTTGAGACAGGGCTCTATAATGAGCAGTCCTTC. This translates into CASSLITVFETGLYNEQSF.

To note about this clonotype: A junction boundary mismatches the germline segment, possibly from a read error. The chain combines TRBV5-4 with TRBJ1-1; no reliable D call. This CDR3 is 12 amino acids long. Per germline, CDR1 SGHNT and CDR2 YYREEE (reference sequence). CDR3 residues: CVSSSQTTEAFF. The CDR3 nucleotides read TGTGTCAGCAGCTCGCAGACCACTGAAGCTTTCTTT.

On this clonotype itself: This likely comes from a read error, as the CDR3 has no conserved phenylalanine or tryptophan at its end. The J gene is TRBJ2-7, the V gene TRBV11-2, with a weak D call TRBD2 (5 bases). CDR3 length equals 13 residues. The V gene's germline CDR1 is SGHAT and CDR2 FQNNGV. The DNA of the CDR3 is TGTGCCGGCAGCTTAGCGTCATACTACGAGCAGTACCTC. Amino acids: CAGSLASYYEQYL.

This clonotype was observed a few times. The chain joins TRBV20-1 to TRBJ2-3; no reliable D call. The CDR3 spans 16 residues. Germline CDR1 reads DFQATT; CDR2 reads SNEGSKA (reference sequence). Trimming pared 7 bases from V and 3 bases from J, leaving 23 bases between. The CDR3 loop reads CSVQNLRTRSTDTQYF. CDR3 nucleotide sequence: TGCAGTGTTCAAAACCTGAGGACCCGAAGTACAGATACGCAGTATTTT.

In the case of this clonotype: Compared with germline, one end of the junction differs, possibly owing to a read error. The chain uses TRBV6-2 or TRBV6-3 and TRBJ2-3; D may be TRBD2 (5 bases). Germline CDR1 MNHEY, CDR2 SVGEGT. CDR3 length: 14 residues. CDR3 bases: TGTGTCAGCAGTTACGGAAGCGAGAGGGCTACGCAGTATTTT. This translates into CVSSYGSERATQYF.

The V and J genes are TRBV6-1 and TRBJ1-2; the D gene is possibly TRBD1 (6 bases). Germline CDR1 and CDR2: MNHNS and SASEGT. The CDR3 has 13 amino acids. Trimming cost V 6 bases and J 2 bases, with 10 bases left between them. CDR3 in amino acids: CASRDGTNYGYTF. CDR3 nucleotide sequence: TGTGCCAGCAGGGACGGGACAAACTATGGCTACACCTTC.

Note on this clonotype: The junction departs from germline at one end; a sequencing error may be responsible. This chain uses TRBV6-5 with TRBJ2-6; a possible D gene is TRBD1 (5 bases). Per germline, CDR1 MNHEY and CDR2 SVGAGI. This CDR3 region has 13 residues. In DNA form, the CDR3 reads TGTGCTAGCAACTTGACAGAGGCCAACGTCCTGACTTTC. It is translated as CASNLTEANVLTF.

CDR3 sequence reads: CDGSLDPHNTYEQYV. CDR3 DNA sequence: TGTGACGGCAGCTTAGACCCCCACAACACCTACGAGCAGTACGTC. The chain is built from TRBV11-2 and TRBJ2-7; D is unresolved. There are 15 residues in the CDR3. Germline-derived CDR1 and CDR2 are SGHAT and FQNNGV.

Details on this clonotype: In this CDR3 the conserved last residue, phenylalanine or tryptophan, is missing, so a read error is likely. Because the CDR3's place on the DNA is in doubt, the DNA is left out and the CDR3 is given as listed by TCRdb. This chain uses TRBV6-5 with TRBJ2-6. The CDR3 sequence runs 16 residues, both termini included. Germline CDR1 is MNHEY and CDR2 is SVGAGI. CDR3 loop: CASTVSAVSGANVLTL.

V usage is TRBV11-3 and J usage is TRBJ2-3; possible D gene TRBD2, 5 bases. V lost 6 bases to trimming and J lost 15 bases, with 28 bases between them. The CDR3 has 15 residues. Germline CDR1 reads SGHNT; CDR2 reads YENEEA. CDR3: CASSRSSKLLDTHYF. The CDR3 DNA reads as TGTGCCAGCAGTCGGTCTAGCAAGCTCCTGGATACACATTATTTT.

Comments on this clonotype: A read error may produce the germline difference seen at one junction end. The V and J genes are TRBV20-1 and TRBJ2-3; 10 positions match TRBD2. In germline, CDR1 is DFQATT, CDR2 SNEGSKA (reference sequence). This CDR3 contains 15 residues. The CDR3 region has the DNA TGCAGTGCTTGGGGGGCTAGCGGGAGCACAGATACACAGTATTTT. Translated: CSAWGASGSTDTQYF.

Comments on this clonotype: One base away lies a much larger clone, so this may be a sequencing read error. V gene TRBV12-3 or TRBV12-4 combines with J gene TRBJ1-6; D unclear. The CDR3 consists of 14 residues. V lost 0 bases, J lost 9 bases, and 9 bases lay in between. The CDR3 sequence is CASSLAGYVSPLHF. The CDR3 DNA reads TGTGCCAGCAGTTTAGCGGGGTATGTTTCACCCCTCCACTTT.

This clonotype was seen ten or more times. The chain uses TRBV12-3 or TRBV12-4 and TRBJ1-5; no clear D. Trimming shortened V by 6 bases and J by 5 bases, and 11 bases separated the two germline ends. This CDR3 region has 13 residues. The CDR3 spells CASSLQLDQPQHF. DNA for the CDR3: TGTGCCAGCAGCTTACAGCTGGATCAGCCCCAGCATTTT.

Note on this clonotype: Relative to the germline gene, one junction end is altered; a read error may explain this. This chain uses TRBV29-1 with TRBJ2-7; no clear D gene. Looked up from germline, CDR1 is SQVTM and CDR2 is ANQGSEA. The CDR3 consists of 13 residues. DNA for the CDR3: TGCAGCGTTGTAGCTTGGATCTCCTATGAGCAATACTTC. This sequence encodes CSVVAWISYEQYF.